This record covers a single T cell receptor (beta chain). The antigen is unknown. This record comes from a study of metastatic and nonmetastatic thyroid tumors. Overall study: For malignant and benign thyroid patients, tumor or nodule tissue and blood were the sources whose repertoires were compared. Findings and caveats of the study: Benign nodules reportedly had significantly lower TCR beta diversity than malignant thyroid tumors in blood and tumor.

Authors' data handling: Variation in CDR3 across clinicopathological groups served as the basis for constructing a distant-metastasis classifier in papillary thyroid cancer. TCRdb re-analyzed the PCR reads through MiXCR. It is TCRdb's table, rather than the study itself, that gives the V and J calls and clone size. Among tens of thousands of clones listed, around 10% were seen once. The entire patient cohort was treatment-naive prior to thyroid surgery. The CDR3 totals 14 residues. The junction had 6 bases not matched to a gene; V was cut back by 6 bases and J by 4 bases. Looked up from germline, CDR1 is SGHTA and CDR2 is FQGNSA.

The TCR was taken from a female donor with papillary thyroid cancer or a benign thyroid nodule (not recorded which). Some clones in this sample may be carry-over from other donors' samples. The sequenced sample consisted of blood. The chain links TRBV7-2 to TRBJ2-1, with TRBD1 matching 7 bases. CDR3 amino acids: CASRDRRTYNEQFF. The CDR3 nucleotides read TGTGCCAGCAGGGACAGGAGGACTTACAATGAGCAGTTCTTC.